The clone carrying this TCR beta chain was seen a handful of times. Its antigen is currently unknown. Germline-derived CDR1 and CDR2 are WSHSY and SAAADI. Trimming took 4 bases from V and 9 from J, leaving 21 bases between them. The CDR3 runs 15 residues. This record belongs to a study of early T cells in non-severe SARS-CoV-2 infection. Across the whole study: Bulk RNA isolated from unsorted whole blood underwent sequencing; chains were not paired. Broader study findings: Lookups in VDJdb leaned toward anti-spike CD8 responses and missed private and CD4 specificities.

Attached unique molecular identifiers marked individual cDNA molecules. A single record per CDR3 protein comes from TCRdb applying MiXCR to the 5' RACE reads. The repertoire has approximately 43,000 distinct CDR3 sequences, about 7% of them found once; the top ten carry roughly 4.7%. This TCR was sampled from an adult who was a healthcare worker with PCR-confirmed SARS-CoV-2 infection or an uninfected control (not recorded which). The source material was whole blood. This sequence joins TRBV10-2 and TRBJ1-2; D is unclear. CDR3 amino acids: CASSGFSAPEVRYTF. The CDR3, as DNA: TGCGCCAGCAGTGGGTTCTCGGCCCCGGAGGTGCGCTACACCTTC.